The 21 T cell receptor beta chains below all came from one sample that was sequenced in a study of human T cells and chemical hapten exposure. In TCRdb, the RACE reads were re-called with MiXCR into one record per CDR3 protein. The sample lists a few hundred thousand distinct CDR3 sequences, around 5.5% occurring once. Time point of the sample: pre-sensitization, week 0. Indicated treatment: therapeutic diphenylcyclopropenone sensitization with weekly scalp DPC. The sample consisted of whole blood, taken in connection with sensitization to the hapten diphenylcyclopropenone (DPC). The receptor source for this set is a young woman with alopecia areata. Some clones in this sample may be carry-over from other donors' samples.

Only a few counts were recorded for this clonotype. The V gene is TRBV7-2, the J gene TRBJ1-5, with a weak D call TRBD1 (5 bases). Germline values: CDR1 SGHTA, CDR2 FQGNSA. The CDR3 covers 17 residues. With 5 bases removed from V and 4 bases from J, the gap between germline ends came to 21 bases. CDR3 sequence reads: CASSPIARQGLNQPQHF. The CDR3 DNA sequence: TGTGCCAGCAGCCCTATAGCCAGGCAGGGACTAAATCAGCCCCAGCATTTT.

There are a few counts of this clonotype. The V and J genes are TRBV9 and TRBJ2-7; D uncertain. Per the germline V gene, CDR1 is SGDLS and CDR2 is YYNGEE. The CDR3 length is 15 residues. With 4 bases removed from V and 2 bases from J, the gap between germline ends came to 16 bases. The CDR3 sequence: CASSLSETPPYEQYF. The DNA of the CDR3 is TGTGCCAGCAGCCTGAGTGAGACTCCCCCCTACGAGCAGTACTTC.

This clonotype has more than one count but fewer than ten. The junction differs from germline at one of its ends, possibly a read error. V and J are TRBV28 and TRBJ2-6; D gene ambiguous. Looked up from germline, CDR1 is MDHEN and CDR2 is SYDVKM. The CDR3 is made up of 12 amino acids. The CDR3 sequence is CSTSSGANVLTF. CDR3 bases: TGCTCGACGAGCTCTGGGGCCAACGTCCTGACTTTC.

This clonotype occurred a few times. The chain is built from TRBV5-6 and TRBJ1-6; TRBD1 matches 10 bases. Germline values: CDR1 SGHDT, CDR2 YYEEEE. The CDR3 is 17 amino acids. V gave up 3 bases and J gave up 7 bases; unmatched junction bases: 10. In DNA, the CDR3 is TGTGCCAGCAGCTGGACGGTAGGGACAGGGGCGAATTCACCCCTCCACTTT. Protein product: CASSWTVGTGANSPLHF. Supplemented by reference TRBV5-6 and TRBJ1-6, the full variable domain reads DAGVTQSPTHLIKTRGQQVTLRCSPKSGHDTVSWYQQALGQGPQFIFQYYEEEERQRGNFPDRFSGHQFPNYSSELNVNALLLGDSALYLCASSWTVGTGANSPLHFGNGTRLTVT.

The chain is built from TRBV29-1 and TRBJ1-1; 8 nucleotides agree with TRBD1. The CDR3 loop spans 13 amino acids. Germline V gene data show CDR1 as SQVTM and CDR2 as ANQGSEA. Trimming took 2 bases from V and 5 from J; bases not matched to a gene: 4. DNA of the CDR3: TGCAGCGTTGAACAGGGGGCAGGAACTGAAGCTTTCTTT. Protein: CSVEQGAGTEAFF.

Ten or more counts support this clonotype. This chain connects TRBV5-1 to TRBJ2-7, with D possibly TRBD1 on 7 matching bases. Trimming took off 2 bases at V and 5 bases at J, with 14 bases between the two ends. The CDR3 totals 14 residues. The germline CDR1 and CDR2 sequences are SGHRS and YFSETQ. This chain's CDR3 is CASSFRTGGDEQYF. The CDR3 nucleotides read TGCGCCAGCAGCTTCCGGACAGGAGGGGACGAGCAGTACTTC.

This clonotype was recorded at least ten times. The chain is built from TRBV25-1 and TRBJ2-7; 10 bases map to TRBD2. Losses at the gene ends were 2 bases for V and 4 bases for J; bases not matched to a gene: 5. The germline CDR1 and CDR2 sequences are MGHDK and SYGVNS. CDR3 size: 15 residues. CDR3 residues: CASSERAGGVYEQYF. CDR3 bases: TGTGCCAGCAGTGAACGAGCGGGGGGGGTGTACGAGCAGTACTTC.

J is TRBJ2-3 and V is TRBV6-1; D remains ambiguous. The CDR3 consists of 14 residues. Germline assignment: CDR1 MNHNS and CDR2 SASEGT. Trimming removed 11 bases at V and 0 bases at J, with 15 bases between. CDR3 bases: TGTGCCTCCTCCCGTCGATCTAGCACAGATACGCAGTATTTT. Its protein product is CASSRRSSTDTQYF.

This chain links TRBV25-1 with TRBJ2-1; no definite D call. The CDR3 spans 13 residues. Trimming removed 2 bases at V and 6 bases at J, with 8 bases between. The V gene's germline CDR1 is MGHDK and CDR2 SYGVNS. CDR3 in DNA: TGTGCCAGCAGTGAAGCTAGTAGCAATGAGCAGTTCTTC. Translating it yields CASSEASSNEQFF.

This clonotype was observed many times. The chain is built from TRBV12-3 or TRBV12-4 and TRBJ1-2; the D gene is possibly TRBD1 (5 bases). V was cut by 6 bases and J by 4 bases, with 12 bases left in between. The CDR3 is 13 amino acids. The CDR3 here is CASSRDGLYGYTF. CDR3 nucleotide sequence: TGTGCCAGCAGCCGGGACGGACTCTATGGCTACACCTTC.

This clonotype was observed a few times. J is TRBJ2-2 and V is TRBV7-9; D may be TRBD2 (7 bases). Trimming shortened V by 4 bases and J by 4 bases, and 13 bases separated the two germline ends. The germline V gene has CDR1 SEHNR and CDR2 FQNEAQ (reference sequence). CDR3 size: 15 residues. CDR3 protein: CASSSGGPGTGELFF. Here the CDR3 DNA reads TGTGCCAGCAGCTCCGGGGGGCCGGGCACCGGGGAGCTGTTTTTT.

The chain has TRBV11-1 and TRBJ1-1; 8 bases are shared with TRBD1. Germline values: CDR1 SGHAT, CDR2 FQDESV (reference sequence). The V segment lost 0 bases and the J segment 11 bases; nucleotides outside the gene matches: 14. The CDR3 consists of 16 residues. CDR3 region: CASSLALISGGVEAFF. CDR3 in DNA: TGTGCCAGCAGCTTAGCGCTTATATCAGGGGGCGTCGAGGCTTTCTTT.

This clonotype has at least ten counts. The chain joins TRBV7-8 to TRBJ2-3, with a tentative D call TRBD2 (7 bases). V was pared by 1 base and J by 7 bases, with 18 bases between. The germline V gene has CDR1 SGHVS and CDR2 FQNEAQ. The length of the CDR3 is 16 residues. The DNA for the CDR3 is TGTGCCAGCAGCTTAGAGGTTCGGGGGGCGGAATATACGCAGTATTTT. This encodes CASSLEVRGAEYTQYF.

This clonotype was observed a handful of times. The chain employs TRBV10-3 and TRBJ1-2; TRBD1 matches at 9 bases. CDR3 size: 15 residues. Germline V gives CDR1 ENHRY, CDR2 SYGVKD. V was pared by 2 bases and J by 7 bases, with 8 bases of the junction left unmatched. The CDR3 reads CAISEIRDRDGGYTF. CDR3 coding DNA: TGTGCCATCAGTGAGATCCGGGACAGGGACGGTGGCTACACCTTC.

This clonotype came up many times. J is TRBJ1-6 and V is TRBV27; D is ambiguous. The germline V and J ends were trimmed by 1 base and 6 bases, with 7 bases remaining between them. This CDR3 region has 14 residues. In germline, CDR1 is MNHEY, CDR2 SMNVEV (reference sequence). The DNA of the CDR3 is TGTGCCAGCAGTTTATTGTTCGGTAATTCACCCCTCCACTTT. Translating it yields CASSLLFGNSPLHF.

There are many counts of this clonotype. The CDR3 coding sequence is TGTGCCAGCAGCCTAGGGGCCGGGTTGGAGCAGTTCTTC. Translated, it gives CASSLGAGLEQFF. The chain joins TRBV7-6 to TRBJ2-1; D perhaps matches TRBD1 (5 bases). The germline V gene has CDR1 SGHVS and CDR2 FNYEAQ. The CDR3 runs 13 residues. V was trimmed by 5 bases and J by 10 bases, leaving 15 bases between them.

Concerning this clonotype: The final CDR3 position lacks the conserved phenylalanine or tryptophan, pointing to a likely read error. This sequence joins TRBV7-2 and TRBJ1-2; no firm D call. V was cut by 0 bases and J by 2 bases, with 13 bases left in between. This CDR3 region has 16 residues. CDR1 and CDR2 from the germline V gene are SGHTA and FQGNSA. The CDR3 protein is CASSLAIPSPNYGYTL. As DNA, the CDR3 is TGTGCCAGCAGCTTAGCGATTCCATCCCCAAACTATGGCTACACCTTA.

This clonotype was counted at least ten times. The chain combines TRBV6-1 with TRBJ2-4; TRBD1 matches 12 bases. The CDR3 consists of 19 residues. From germline, CDR1 is MNHNS and CDR2 SASEGT. The J segment lost 4 bases and the V segment lost 1 base, leaving 11 bases of the junction unmatched. The CDR3 DNA is TGTGCCAGCAGTGAAGTGGGACAGGGGGCGGTCGGGAGGAAAAACATTCAGTACTTC. Amino acids: CASSEVGQGAVGRKNIQYF.

V is TRBV28 and J is TRBJ2-7, with 13 positions matching TRBD2. CDR3 size: 15 residues. Germline CDR1 MDHEN, CDR2 SYDVKM. V lost 6 bases, J lost 3 bases, and 5 bases stayed unmatched. The CDR3 DNA reads TGTGCCAGCAGACTAGCGGGGGGGCCCGGCTACGAGCAGTACTTC. Protein: CASRLAGGPGYEQYF.

This clonotype was observed a few times. The chain joins TRBV6-2 or TRBV6-3 to TRBJ1-2, with TRBD1 matching 12 bases. Trimming took 8 bases from V and 7 from J; bases not matched to a gene: 20. Germline V CDR1 and CDR2: MNHEY, SVGEGT. The CDR3 covers 18 residues. The CDR3 is CASGLVSPGQGAFGGYTF. In DNA, the CDR3 is TGTGCCAGCGGCCTTGTATCACCGGGACAGGGGGCCTTCGGTGGCTACACCTTC.

This clonotype was seen at least ten times. V is TRBV20-1 and J is TRBJ2-3, with D tentatively TRBD2 (6 bases). The CDR3 length is 18 residues. Germline V gives CDR1 DFQATT, CDR2 SNEGSKA (reference sequence). Between the trimmed V and J ends, which lost 0 bases and 0 bases, there was a span of 19 bases. The CDR3: CSARDPMLWRGSTDTQYF. In DNA, the CDR3 is TGCAGTGCTAGAGACCCCATGTTATGGCGGGGTAGCACAGATACGCAGTATTTT.